These 20 T cell receptor beta chains were all obtained from the same sample, sequenced in a study of T cell repertoires in cytomegalovirus infection. TCRdb analysed the reads with MiXCR anew, one entry per CDR3 protein. The sample contains about 530,000 distinct CDR3 sequences, 26% of which appear only once. The sample taken for sequencing was PBMCs. Receptor source: a human donor in good health (CMV status not recorded). Some clones in this sample may be carry-over from other donors' samples.

This clonotype was picked up a small number of times. V is TRBV7-9 and J is TRBJ2-3; D possibly corresponds to TRBD2 (6 bases). V was trimmed by 1 base and J by 2 bases, leaving 13 bases between them. CDR1 and CDR2 (germline): SEHNR, FQNEAQ (reference sequence). The CDR3 is 16 amino acids. This chain's CDR3 is CASSLGRRENTDTQYF. CDR3 nucleotides: TGTGCCAGCAGCTTAGGGAGACGGGAGAACACAGATACGCAGTATTTT.

For this clonotype: At one end, the junction sequence differs from germline, possibly due to a read error. The rearrangement uses TRBV28 and TRBJ2-1; TRBD2 matches at 10 bases. From germline, CDR1 is MDHEN and CDR2 SYDVKM. The CDR3 has 17 residues. The CDR3 coding sequence is TGTGCCAGCAGCTTATACGGACTAGCGGCAACCTACAATGAGCAGTTCTTC. Its translation is CASSLYGLAATYNEQFF.

This clonotype appeared many times. The genes are TRBV7-2 and TRBJ2-3, with 9 bases identical to TRBD2. Germline V gene data show CDR1 as SGHTA and CDR2 as FQGNSA. This CDR3 contains 18 residues. V trimming: 5 bases; J trimming: 2 bases; junction bases outside the gene matches: 14. The CDR3 sequence: CASSRLSGSGSLTDTQYF. The CDR3 DNA reads as TGTGCCAGCAGCCGCCTATCGGGTAGCGGGAGCCTCACAGATACGCAGTATTTT.

This chain connects TRBV19 to TRBJ1-2; 9 nucleotides match TRBD1. The CDR3 length is 13 residues. Germline V lookup: CDR1 LNHDA, CDR2 SQIVND (reference sequence). The ends lost 6 bases at V and 5 bases at J; junction bases unmatched: 4. The CDR3 nucleotides read TGTGCCAGTAGAAGGACAGGGGTTTATGGCTACACCTTC. Protein sequence: CASRRTGVYGYTF. Using reference TRBV19 and TRBJ1-2 for the parts outside the CDR3, the full variable domain is DGGITQSPKYLFRKEGQNVTLSCEQNLNHDAMYWYRQDPGQGLRLIYYSQIVNDFQKGDIAEGYSVSREKKESFPLTVTSAQKNPTAFYLCASRRTGVYGYTFGSGTRLTVV.

This rearrangement joins TRBV5-1 to TRBJ2-7; weak D call: TRBD2 (6 bases). This CDR3 has 15 residues. Between the trimmed V and J ends, which lost 5 bases and 1 base, there was a span of 16 bases. CDR1 SGHRS and CDR2 YFSETQ come from the germline V gene. The CDR3 DNA reads as TGCGCCAGCAGACCGTCTCTTAGCGGATCCTACGAGCAGTACTTC. Translating gives CASRPSLSGSYEQYF.

V gene TRBV29-1 combines with J gene TRBJ2-1; TRBD1 or TRBD2 may be the D gene (6 bases each). The CDR3 extends over 14 amino acids. Trimming removed 4 bases from V and 6 bases from J, with 16 bases in between. Looked up from germline, CDR1 is SQVTM and CDR2 is ANQGSEA. The CDR3 reads CSVVGGTRINEQFF. Written as DNA, the CDR3 is TGCAGCGTTGTAGGGGGGACGCGGATCAATGAGCAGTTCTTC.

This sequence joins TRBV7-6 and TRBJ2-5; D ambiguous. The germline gives CDR1 SGHVS, CDR2 FNYEAQ. V was cut by 5 bases and J by 5 bases, with 12 bases left in between. CDR3 length equals 13 residues. The CDR3 region is CASSHPDGETQYF. In DNA, the CDR3 is TGTGCCAGCAGCCACCCCGATGGGGAGACCCAGTACTTC.

This clonotype was recorded a few times. The J gene is TRBJ2-5, the V gene TRBV19; tentative D call: TRBD2 (6 bases). The CDR3 contains 17 residues. Germline V gives CDR1 LNHDA, CDR2 SQIVND (reference sequence). Trimming left V 7 bases short and J 2 bases short, with 23 bases between. The CDR3 sequence: CASTLGGSALGQETQYF. The CDR3 coding sequence is TGTGCCAGTACCCTGGGGGGTAGCGCCTTGGGGCAAGAGACCCAGTACTTC.

V usage is TRBV18 and J usage is TRBJ2-2; D unclear. Germline V gene data show CDR1 as KGHSH and CDR2 as LQKENI. The length of the CDR3 is 13 residues. V lost 4 bases and J lost 3, with 6 bases in between. This chain's CDR3 is CASSRQDTGELFF. CDR3 bases: TGTGCCAGCTCACGACAAGACACCGGGGAGCTGTTTTTT.

The chain recombines TRBV11-3 with TRBJ1-2, with D tentatively TRBD1 (5 bases). Trimming took 0 bases from V and 3 from J, leaving 11 bases between them. The CDR3 runs 15 residues. Germline CDR1 is SGHNT and CDR2 is YENEEA. CDR3: CASSLDGASDYGYTF. In nucleotides, the CDR3 is TGTGCCAGCAGCTTAGATGGGGCATCGGACTATGGCTACACCTTC.

Notes on this clonotype: This may be a read error, as it is one base from a much larger clone. The chain uses TRBV7-2 and TRBJ2-1; TRBD1 matches at 9 bases. Trimming removed 4 bases from V and 7 bases from J; junction bases left unmatched: 8. Germline-derived CDR1 and CDR2 are SGHTA and FQGNSA. This CDR3 region has 15 residues. CDR3 region: CASSWTGTGLNEQFF. In DNA, the CDR3 is TGTGCCAGCAGCTGGACCGGGACAGGGTTGAATGAGCAGTTCTTC.

This sequence joins TRBV7-9 and TRBJ2-3, with 8 bases matching TRBD1. Germline V gene sequence: CDR1 SEHNR, CDR2 FQNEAQ (reference sequence). CDR3 length: 14 residues. V shed 6 bases, J shed 4 bases, and the junction held 6 bases outside the gene matches. The CDR3 loop reads CASRSQGAPDTQYF. The CDR3 bases are TGTGCCAGCAGATCCCAGGGGGCCCCAGATACGCAGTATTTT.

There are a few counts of this clonotype. The CDR3 protein is CASSDPLATYNYGYTF. In nucleotides, the CDR3 is TGTGCCAGCAGTGATCCCCTCGCTACATACAACTATGGCTACACCTTC. This rearrangement joins TRBV25-1 to TRBJ1-2; no firm D call. Trimming removed 3 bases from V and 2 bases from J, with 16 bases in between. CDR3 size: 16 residues. CDR1 is MGHDK, CDR2 SYGVNS, per germline.

This chain uses TRBV5-1 with TRBJ2-1, with 7 bases matching TRBD2. CDR1 and CDR2 from the germline V gene are SGHRS and YFSETQ. The CDR3 has 14 residues. With 4 bases clipped from V and 4 bases from J, the junction kept 5 bases outside the gene matches. This CDR3 is CASSVREGYNEQFF. In DNA form, the CDR3 reads TGCGCCAGCAGCGTGAGGGAGGGGTACAATGAGCAGTTCTTC. Using reference TRBV5-1 and TRBJ2-1 for the parts outside the CDR3, the full variable domain is KAGVTQTPRYLIKTRGQQVTLSCSPISGHRSVSWYQQTPGQGLQFLFEYFSETQRNKGNFPGRFSGRQFSNSRSEMNVSTLELGDSALYLCASSVREGYNEQFFGPGTRLTVL.

Only a few counts were recorded for this clonotype. The gene calls are TRBV3-1 and TRBJ1-1; maybe TRBD1 (5 bases). The V end was cut by 4 bases, the J end by 4 bases, with 19 bases between. The CDR3 loop spans 16 amino acids. In germline, CDR1 is LGHDT, CDR2 YNNKEL (reference sequence). The CDR3 reads CASSRPQERPGTEAFF. In DNA form, the CDR3 reads TGTGCCAGCAGCCGACCACAGGAAAGGCCGGGCACTGAAGCTTTCTTT.

This chain connects TRBV28 to TRBJ2-7; 16 positions match TRBD2. CDR1 is MDHEN and CDR2 is SYDVKM in the germline V gene. With V trimmed by 5 bases and J by 5 bases, 9 bases remained unmatched. The CDR3 sequence is 17 residues long. CDR3 in amino acids: CASSQGTSGRAGDEQYV. The CDR3 region has the DNA TGTGCCAGCAGTCAAGGGACTAGCGGGAGGGCCGGAGACGAGCAGTACGTC.

V and J are TRBV12-3 or TRBV12-4 and TRBJ1-1; no definite D call. The V end lost 6 bases, the J end lost 5 bases, and 10 bases lay between the germline ends. CDR3 size: 12 residues. CDR3 protein: CASRSQSTEAFF. CDR3 DNA: TGTGCCAGCAGGTCTCAAAGTACTGAAGCTTTCTTT.

This clonotype was picked up many times. V usage is TRBV28 and J usage is TRBJ1-2; D ambiguous. Germline CDR1 reads MDHEN; CDR2 reads SYDVKM. V lost 2 bases, J lost 5 bases, and 9 bases lay in between. The CDR3 has 13 amino acids. The CDR3 DNA reads as TGTGCCAGCAGTTTAGAGAGGGAGTATGGCTACACCTTC. This translates into CASSLEREYGYTF.

With respect to this clonotype: It may be a read error: a sequence one base away is much more abundant. The rearrangement links TRBV7-6 to TRBJ1-1; 9 nucleotides match TRBD1. The CDR3 length is 17 residues. Trimming took 5 bases from V and 3 from J; bases not matched to a gene: 13. Germline V gives CDR1 SGHVS, CDR2 FNYEAQ. CDR3 amino acids: CASSIQPGTGIHTEAFF. The CDR3 DNA reads as TGTGCCAGCAGCATCCAGCCCGGGACAGGGATACACACTGAAGCTTTCTTT.

This clonotype was detected a few times. CDR3 nucleotides: TGTGCCAGCAGTTTAAGCCTGAGAGGCAATCAGCCCCAGCATTTT. This gives the protein CASSLSLRGNQPQHF. The chain recombines TRBV12-3 or TRBV12-4 with TRBJ1-5; D gene unclear. V was pared by 2 bases and J by 2 bases, with 10 bases between. The CDR3 extends over 15 amino acids.